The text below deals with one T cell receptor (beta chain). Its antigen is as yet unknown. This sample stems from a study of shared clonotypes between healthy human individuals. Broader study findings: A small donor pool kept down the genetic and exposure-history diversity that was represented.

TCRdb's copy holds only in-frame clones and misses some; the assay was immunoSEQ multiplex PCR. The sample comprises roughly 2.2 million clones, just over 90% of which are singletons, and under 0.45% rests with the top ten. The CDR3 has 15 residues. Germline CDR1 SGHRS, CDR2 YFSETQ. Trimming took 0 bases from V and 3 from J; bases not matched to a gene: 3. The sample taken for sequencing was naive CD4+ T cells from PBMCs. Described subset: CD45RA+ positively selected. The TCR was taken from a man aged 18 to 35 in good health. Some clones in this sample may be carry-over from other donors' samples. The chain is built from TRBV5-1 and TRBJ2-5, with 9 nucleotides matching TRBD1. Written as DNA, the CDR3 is TGCGCCAGCAGCTTGGATGGACAGGGGAAAGAGACCCAGTACTTC. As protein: CASSLDGQGKETQYF.